Sequencing of this T cell receptor (beta chain) was carried out in a study of patients and donors after allogeneic stem cell transplantation. In TCRdb, the RT-PCR reads were re-called with MiXCR into one record per CDR3 protein. The sample holds about 960,000 distinct CDR3 sequences, more than 15% seen once. This CDR3 is built from 15 residues. V was clipped by 5 bases and J by 2 bases; unmatched bases: 4. The sequenced sample was blood, either unsorted or a sorted T cell fraction (not recorded which). The chain is built from TRBV12-3 or TRBV12-4 and TRBJ2-3; 10 nucleotides match TRBD2. The receptor was derived from a human donor who was either an allogeneic HSCT recipient or a stem cell or donor lymphocyte infusion donor (not recorded which). It is not recorded whose cells these are; they may come from a transplant donor. Here the CDR3 DNA reads TGTGCCAGCAGTGACCTAGCGGGGGTCACAGATACGCAGTATTTT. This codes for CASSDLAGVTDTQYF.